The rows below give T cell receptor beta chains drawn from one sample of a study of regulatory T cells in long-lasting Graves disease. MiXCR, applied by TCRdb to the multiplex PCR reads, yields one record per CDR3 protein. Of around 450,000 distinct CDR3 sequences listed, around 14% are singletons. In addition, the sample was reused for a study of T cells in Graves' hyperthyroidism and ophthalmopathy.

The material was peripheral blood mononuclear cells (PBMCs), obtained at new diagnosis, from a patient treated with antithyroid drugs. These receptor sequences come from a woman aged 25-40 years with Graves disease. The CDR3 runs from the conserved cysteine through the conserved F or W. A D gene is named only where the DNA matches it firmly. Clone size, where shown, is once, few, many, or a class for clones that have expanded.

J gene	clone size	D gene	V gene	CDR3 protein	CDR3 DNA
TRBJ1-2	-	-	TRBV20-1	CSAKGNGYTF	TGCAGTGCTAAAGGGAACGGCTACACCTTC
TRBJ2-5	many	-	TRBV15	CATSRRGGDLSGF	TGTGCCACCAGCAGACGAGGGGGGGACCTGAGTGGTTTC
TRBJ2-5	-	TRBD2	TRBV7-3	CASSLSHGDYPETQYF	TGTGCCAGCAGCTTAAGTCACGGGGACTATCCAGAGACCCAGTACTTC
TRBJ2-2	many	-	TRBV18	CASSPPRAGELFF	TGTGCCAGCTCACCACCCAGGGCCGGGGAGCTGTTTTTT
TRBJ2-1	many	TRBD2	TRBV6-5	CASSYGLAGVDEQFF	TGTGCCAGCAGTTACGGACTAGCGGGAGTGGATGAGCAGTTCTTC
TRBJ2-1	many	-	TRBV3-1	CASSRLRGAEQFF	TGTGCCAGCAGCCGCTTACGGGGAGCTGAGCAGTTCTTC
TRBJ2-5	many	-	TRBV13	CASAYKRVTETQYF	TGTGCCAGCGCATACAAGCGAGTAACAGAGACCCAGTACTTC
TRBJ2-2	-	TRBD2	TRBV6-2/TRBV6-3	CASSIAGENTGELFF	TGTGCCAGCAGTATAGCGGGAGAAAACACCGGGGAGCTGTTTTTT
TRBJ2-3	-	TRBD1	TRBV12-3/TRBV12-4	CASNRDRGGDTQYF	TGTGCCAGTAACCGGGACAGGGGGGGAGATACGCAGTATTTT
TRBJ2-2	many	-	TRBV6-1	CASNPLAGTAGELFF	TGTGCCAGCAACCCCTTGGCAGGGACGGCCGGGGAGCTGTTTTTT
TRBJ1-6	few	TRBD1	TRBV19	CASSGQGASPLHF	TGTGCCAGTAGTGGGCAGGGGGCATCACCCCTCCACTTT
TRBJ2-7	once	-	TRBV20-1	CSARGLRAVPSYEQYF	TGCAGTGCTAGAGGGTTAAGGGCAGTCCCCTCCTACGAGCAGTACTTT
TRBJ1-1	many	-	TRBV20-1	CRGELAVPRARTEAFF	TGCAGGGGGGAATTGGCAGTGCCCCGGGCACGTACTGAAGCTTTCTTT
TRBJ1-2	many	TRBD1	TRBV5-4	CASSPTDRHYGYTF	TGTGCCAGCAGCCCGACGGACAGGCATTATGGCTACACCTTC
TRBJ1-2	many	-	TRBV12-3/TRBV12-4	CASKLGGYGYTF	TGTGCCAGCAAATTGGGAGGTTATGGCTACACCTTC
TRBJ2-3	many	-	TRBV5-1	CASRRPETDTDTQYF	TGCGCCAGCAGGAGGCCCGAGACAGACACAGATACGCAGTATTTT
TRBJ2-3	many	-	TRBV20-1	CSARVTRDDTQYF	TGCAGTGCTAGAGTAACTCGAGATGATACGCAGTATTTT
TRBJ1-3	few	-	TRBV10-3	CAIRVPRPGAGNTIYF	TGTGCCATCAGAGTGCCCCGGCCAGGGGCTGGAAACACCATATATTTT
TRBJ1-1	-	-	TRBV9	CASSGGSTEAFF	TGTGCCAGCAGCGGGGGGAGCACTGAAGCTTTCTTT
TRBJ2-1	many	-	TRBV2	CASKYGSYNEQFF	TGTGCCAGCAAGTACGGAAGCTACAATGAGCAGTTCTTC
TRBJ2-7	-	-	TRBV11-2	CASSLGPVSYEQYF	TGTGCCAGCAGCTTGGGGCCAGTCTCCTACGAGCAGTACTTC
TRBJ2-1	few	TRBD1	TRBV28	CASSDRGYNEQLF	TGTGCCAGCAGTGACAGGGGATACAATGAGCAGCTCTTC
TRBJ1-2	-	-	TRBV6-5	CASSYSSAGRGYGYTF	TGTGCCAGCAGTTACTCGAGCGCGGGACGGGGCTATGGCTACACCTTC
TRBJ2-7	few	-	TRBV27	CASSSLMRGAGEQYF	TGTGCCAGCAGTTCCCTAATGAGAGGGGCGGGCGAGCAGTACTTC
TRBJ2-1	many	-	TRBV14	CASRPDSYNEQFF	TGTGCCAGCAGACCTGACAGCTACAATGAGCAGTTCTTC
TRBJ2-2	few	-	TRBV20-1	CSAIIGDPHTGELFF	TGCAGTGCCATAATAGGGGACCCCCACACCGGGGAGCTGTTTTTT
TRBJ1-4	many	-	TRBV15	CATSRDALVGEKLFF	TGTGCCACCAGCAGAGATGCCCTCGTGGGTGAAAAACTGTTTTTT
TRBJ1-2	-	TRBD1	TRBV27	CASSPAGTGNYGYTF	TGTGCCAGCAGTCCCGCCGGGACAGGGAACTATGGCTACACCTTC
TRBJ2-5	many	-	TRBV6-1	CASSEGLPGETQYF	TGTGCCAGCAGTGAAGGACTTCCAGGAGAGACCCAGTACTTC
TRBJ2-7	many	-	TRBV24-1	CATSDLQGDEQYF	TGTGCCACCAGTGATCTCCAGGGTGACGAGCAGTACTTC
TRBJ1-2	few	-	TRBV29-1	CSVEGGGERYGYTF	TGCAGCGTTGAAGGCGGGGGGGAGAGGTATGGCTACACCTTC
TRBJ2-4	few	TRBD1	TRBV7-3	CASSLTGQGSIQYF	TGTGCCAGCAGCTTAACCGGACAGGGGTCCATTCAGTACTTC